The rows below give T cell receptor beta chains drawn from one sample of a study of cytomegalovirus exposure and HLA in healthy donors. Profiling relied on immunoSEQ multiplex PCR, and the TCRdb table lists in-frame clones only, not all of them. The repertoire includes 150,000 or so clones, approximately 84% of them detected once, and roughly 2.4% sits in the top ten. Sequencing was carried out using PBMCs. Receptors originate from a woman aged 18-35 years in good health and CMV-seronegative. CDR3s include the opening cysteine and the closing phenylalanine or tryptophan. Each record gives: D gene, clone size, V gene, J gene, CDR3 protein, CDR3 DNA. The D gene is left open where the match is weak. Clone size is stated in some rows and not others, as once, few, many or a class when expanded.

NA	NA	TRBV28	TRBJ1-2	CASRQSMSGYTF	TGTGCCAGCAGGCAATCCATGAGTGGCTACACCTTC
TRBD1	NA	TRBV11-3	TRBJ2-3	CASSSRQGGTDTQYF	TGTGCCAGCAGCTCCCGACAGGGGGGCACAGATACGCAGTATTTT
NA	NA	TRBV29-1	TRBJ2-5	CSVEVGQGTQYF	TGCAGCGTTGAAGTGGGGCAGGGGACCCAGTACTTC
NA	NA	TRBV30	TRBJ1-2	CAWSLRVLSVYGYTF	TGTGCCTGGAGTTTGAGAGTATTATCCGTCTATGGCTACACCTTC
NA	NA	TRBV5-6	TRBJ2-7	CASSRDGTTYEQYF	TGTGCCAGCAGTAGGGACGGGACAACCTACGAGCAGTACTTC
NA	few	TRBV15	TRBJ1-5	CATSRGGSTSNQPQHF	TGTGCCACCAGCAGGGGAGGGTCCACAAGCAATCAGCCCCAGCATTTT
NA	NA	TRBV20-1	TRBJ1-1	CSAARTEAFF	TGCAGTGCCGCGCGCACTGAAGCCTTCTTT
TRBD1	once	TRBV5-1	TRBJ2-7	CASSPGQGAWDEQYF	TGCGCCAGCAGCCCGGGACAGGGGGCATGGGACGAGCAGTACTTC
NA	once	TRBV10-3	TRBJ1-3	CAISEPPGVGNTIYF	TGTGCCATCAGTGAGCCCCCCGGGGTCGGGAACACCATATATTTT
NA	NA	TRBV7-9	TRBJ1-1	CASTGGFPTEAFF	TGTGCCAGCACCGGGGGGTTCCCCACTGAAGCTTTCTTT
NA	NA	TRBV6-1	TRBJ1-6	CASGVDRIYNSPLHF	TGTGCCAGCGGCGTTGACAGGATCTATAATTCACCCCTCCACTTT
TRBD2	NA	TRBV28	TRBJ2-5	CASSLAGGPETQYF	TGTGCCAGCAGTTTAGCGGGAGGGCCAGAGACCCAGTACTTC
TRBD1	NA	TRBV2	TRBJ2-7	CASSAGQLYEQYF	TGTGCCAGCAGTGCGGGACAGCTCTACGAGCAGTACTTC
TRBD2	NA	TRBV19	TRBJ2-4	CASSFPGLASFGAKNIQYF	TGTGCCAGTAGTTTCCCGGGACTAGCATCTTTTGGGGCCAAAAACATTCAGTACTTC
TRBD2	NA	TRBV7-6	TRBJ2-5	CASSSTLNSGVGETQYF	TGTGCCAGCAGCTCGACGCTAAATAGCGGGGTCGGAGAGACCCAGTACTTC
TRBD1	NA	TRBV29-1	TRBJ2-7	CSVVWTGQCEQYF	TGCAGCGTTGTTTGGACAGGGCAATGCGAGCAGTACTTC
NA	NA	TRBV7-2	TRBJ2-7	CASSPLEGIYEQYF	TGTGCCAGCAGCCCCCTGGAGGGCATCTACGAGCAGTACTTC
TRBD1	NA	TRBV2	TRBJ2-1	CASTGRQGINEQFF	TGTGCCAGCACCGGACGACAGGGGATAAATGAGCAGTTCTTC
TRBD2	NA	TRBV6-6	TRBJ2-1	CASSYSTTSGSLWQFF	TGTGCCAGCAGTTACTCGACCACTAGCGGGAGTCTTTGGCAGTTCTTC
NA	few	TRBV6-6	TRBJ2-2	CASTGLRGDTGELFF	TGTGCCAGCACCGGACTCAGGGGGGACACCGGGGAGCTGTTTTTT
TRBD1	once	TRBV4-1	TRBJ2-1	CASSQSQGGGYNEQFF	TGCGCCAGCAGCCAATCACAGGGGGGTGGGTACAATGAGCAGTTCTTC
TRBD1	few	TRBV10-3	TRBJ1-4	CAISQGQGATNEKLFF	TGTGCCATCAGTCAGGGACAGGGAGCAACTAATGAAAAACTGTTTTTT
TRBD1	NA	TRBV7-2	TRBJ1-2	CASSLGQGPNYGYTF	TGTGCCAGCAGCTTAGGACAGGGCCCGAACTATGGCTACACCTTC
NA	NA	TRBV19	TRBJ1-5	CASTPIGVPGQPQHF	TGTGCCAGTACTCCCATCGGGGTGCCCGGTCAGCCCCAGCATTTT
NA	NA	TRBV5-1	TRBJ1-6	CASSLFGGDNSPLHF	TGCGCCAGCAGCTTGTTCGGGGGAGACAATTCACCCCTCCACTTT
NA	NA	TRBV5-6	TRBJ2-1	CASSSYNEQFF	TGTGCCAGCAGCTCGTACAATGAGCAGTTCTTC
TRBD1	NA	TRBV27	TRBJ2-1	CASSLSVGDRVIEQFF	TGTGCCAGCAGTTTATCTGTCGGGGACAGGGTGATTGAGCAGTTCTTC
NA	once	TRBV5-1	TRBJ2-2	CASSPRLGSAGLTGELFF	TGCGCCAGCAGCCCCAGGTTGGGGAGCGCCGGCCTCACCGGGGAGCTGTTTTTT
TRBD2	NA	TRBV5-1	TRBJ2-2	CASSSYRDRGLAGDHGELFF	TGCGCCAGCAGCTCCTACCGGGACAGGGGACTAGCGGGAGATCACGGGGAGCTGTTTTTT
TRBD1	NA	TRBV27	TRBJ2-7	CASSFEQGAHEQYF	TGTGCCAGCAGTTTCGAACAGGGGGCCCACGAGCAGTACTTC
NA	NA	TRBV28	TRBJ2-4	CASSLRRTGDIQYF	TGTGCCAGCAGTTTGAGGAGGACTGGGGACATTCAGTACTTC
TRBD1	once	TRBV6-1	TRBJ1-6	CANKKTGRNSPLHF	TGTGCCAACAAGAAGACAGGGCGGAATTCACCCCTCCACTTT
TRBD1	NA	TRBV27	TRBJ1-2	CASRGTGSVHYGYTF	TGTGCCAGCAGAGGGACAGGGTCAGTTCACTATGGCTACACCTTC
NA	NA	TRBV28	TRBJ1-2	CASSQWGERVAGYTF	TGTGCCAGCAGCCAATGGGGGGAGAGGGTTGCTGGCTACACCTTC
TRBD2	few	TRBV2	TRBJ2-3	CASSAPGGGRSDTQYF	TGTGCCAGCAGTGCACCGGGCGGGGGGCGAAGCGATACGCAGTATTTT
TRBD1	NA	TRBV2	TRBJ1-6	CARGSIQGESPLHF	TGTGCCAGGGGGTCCATACAGGGGGAATCACCCCTCCACTTT
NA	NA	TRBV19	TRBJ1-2	CASSIGDGYTF	TGTGCCAGTAGTATCGGGGATGGCTACACCTTC
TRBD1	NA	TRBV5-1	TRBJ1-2	CASSLAGGGYTF	TGCGCCAGCAGCTTGGCAGGGGGCGGCTACACCTTC
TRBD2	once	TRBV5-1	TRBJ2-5	CASFSGAAGGETQYF	TGCGCCAGCTTCTCGGGTGCGGCGGGAGGAGAGACCCAGTACTTC
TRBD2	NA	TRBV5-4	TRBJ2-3	CASSPFAGGPSDTQYF	TGTGCCAGCAGCCCTTTTGCGGGAGGGCCGTCAGATACGCAGTATTTT
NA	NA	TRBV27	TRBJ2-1	CASSPRDWLYNEQFF	TGTGCCAGCAGTCCCCGGGATTGGCTGTACAATGAGCAGTTCTTC
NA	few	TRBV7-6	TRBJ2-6	CASSLRGTVNSGANVLTF	TGTGCCAGCAGCTTACGGGGGACAGTGAACTCTGGGGCCAACGTCCTGACTTTC